The sequence of this T cell receptor (beta chain) was determined in a study of T cells after yellow fever vaccination. MiXCR was run by TCRdb on the 5' RACE reads, yielding one entry per CDR3 protein. The data hold about 370,000 distinct CDR3 sequences, with under 14% observed a single time. This receptor was obtained from a young man who received the YFV17D yellow fever vaccine. Sequencing used PBMCs, obtained on the day of the first yellow fever vaccination.

Here the CDR3 reads CASLQFSEAFF. For the CDR3, the DNA is TGTGCCAGCCTTCAGTTCTCTGAAGCTTTCTTT. V is TRBV6-1 and J is TRBJ1-1; D remains ambiguous. V shed 8 bases and J shed 6 bases, with 10 bases lying between them. Looked up from germline, CDR1 is MNHNS and CDR2 is SASEGT. CDR3 size: 11 residues.